The 25 T cell receptor beta chains below all came from one sample that was sequenced in a study of radiotherapy plus CTLA-4 blockade in lung cancer. The repertoire was sequenced with immunoSEQ multiplex PCR; TCRdb's copy has only in-frame clones and lacks some. The table shows 35,000 to 40,000 clones, with 80% to 90% occurring only once. The starting material was peripheral blood, obtained from a patient treated with radiotherapy plus ipilimumab. These receptors were collected from a human donor with non-small cell lung cancer whose response to radiotherapy plus ipilimumab could not be evaluated.

The genes are TRBV6-5 and TRBJ2-7; 7 bases match TRBD1. The CDR3 consists of 15 residues. Germline-derived CDR1 and CDR2 are MNHEY and SVGAGI. V lost 0 bases to trimming and J lost 7 bases; unmatched junction nucleotides: 9. In DNA form, the CDR3 reads TGTGCCAGCAGTTACTCTCGTGGACAGGTCCGTGAGCAGTACTTC. Amino acid sequence: CASSYSRGQVREQYF.

This rearrangement joins TRBV10-3 to TRBJ1-2; tentatively, D is TRBD1 (5 bases). Germline CDR1 ENHRY, CDR2 SYGVKD. Trimming shortened V by 2 bases and J by 7 bases, and 14 bases separated the two germline ends. The CDR3 sequence is 14 residues long. DNA of the CDR3: TGTGCCATCAGTGAGGGGCAGGGCCGATTTGGCTACACCTTC. The encoded protein is CAISEGQGRFGYTF.

The chain recombines TRBV7-2 with TRBJ2-3; 7 nucleotides agree with TRBD2. Trimming at V came to 1 base and at J to 10 bases, leaving 11 bases not matched to a gene. Germline lookup yields CDR1 SGHTA and CDR2 FQGNSA. The CDR3 contains 15 residues. This CDR3 is CASSLGGDGGGAQYF. The CDR3, as DNA: TGTGCCAGCAGCTTAGGGGGGGACGGCGGGGGTGCGCAGTATTTT.

This rearrangement joins TRBV4-1 to TRBJ2-5; TRBD1 matches 7 bases. The DNA end lines up better with TRBJ2-7; the J call may be wrong. This CDR3 contains 14 residues. Germline V CDR1 and CDR2: MGHRA, YSYEKL. The DNA for the CDR3 is TGCGCCAGCAGACCGGGACAGTTAGCCTACGAGCAGTACTTC. Translated: CASRPGQLAYEQYF.

This chain connects TRBV5-1 to TRBJ2-3; 8 bases agree with TRBD2. The CDR3 totals 14 residues. Germline assignment: CDR1 SGHRS and CDR2 YFSETQ. The junction had 8 bases not matched to a gene; V was cut back by 10 bases and J by 1 base. DNA for the CDR3: TGCGCCTGTAGCGGGAAACAGGGCACAGATACGCAGTATTTT. Its translation is CACSGKQGTDTQYF.

The V and J genes are TRBV28 and TRBJ1-5; 7 nucleotides line up with TRBD1. V lost 7 bases, J lost 6 bases, and 18 bases stayed unmatched. This CDR3 has 17 amino acids. The germline CDR1 and CDR2 sequences are MDHEN and SYDVKM. The CDR3, as DNA: TGTGCCAGCATGGGCGTGGAACAGGGGCAGAGGGGTCAGCCCCAGCATTTT. Amino acids: CASMGVEQGQRGQPQHF. Full variable domain (rest looked up from reference TRBV28 and TRBJ1-5): DVKVTQSSRYLVKRTGEKVFLECVQDMDHENMFWYRQDPGLGLRLIYFSYDVKMKEKGDIPEGYSVSREKKERFSLILESASTNQTSMYLCASMGVEQGQRGQPQHFGDGTRLSIL.

This sequence joins TRBV5-6 and TRBJ2-5; TRBD2 might be the D (6 bases). This CDR3 is built from 14 residues. Trimming left V 3 bases short and J 4 bases short, with 13 bases between. Looked up from germline, CDR1 is SGHDT and CDR2 is YYEEEE. As DNA, the CDR3 is TGTGCCAGCAGCTCTCGGGAGAGCGGAGAGACCCAGTACTTC. This encodes CASSSRESGETQYF.

The chain recombines TRBV14 with TRBJ2-5; 12 positions match TRBD2. There are 19 residues in the CDR3. Germline trimming cut 0 bases from V and 5 bases from J; bases unmatched to any gene: 13. CDR1 and CDR2 (germline): SGHDN, FVKESK. In DNA, the CDR3 is TGTGCCAGCAGCCAAGAAGGACGACTAGCGGGAGTAGTTGGTGAGACCCAGTACTTC. Its protein is CASSQEGRLAGVVGETQYF.

This chain joins TRBV27 and TRBJ2-7, with 13 bases lining up with TRBD2. V lost 2 bases and J lost 4; bases outside the gene matches: 8. The V gene's germline CDR1 is MNHEY and CDR2 SMNVEV (reference sequence). The length of the CDR3 is 17 residues. The DNA for the CDR3 is TGTGCCAGCAGTTTACCTCCTGGACTAGCGGGAGTGTACGAGCAGTACTTC. This codes for CASSLPPGLAGVYEQYF.

This chain uses TRBV9 with TRBJ1-3, with D possibly being TRBD1 (6 bases). The V and J ends lost 3 bases and 0 bases respectively, with 22 bases between them. CDR1 is SGDLS and CDR2 is YYNGEE in the germline V gene. CDR3 length: 19 amino acids. The CDR3 sequence is CASSATGQLDPGSGNTIYF. CDR3 in DNA: TGTGCCAGCAGCGCGACAGGACAGCTGGACCCCGGCTCTGGAAACACCATATATTTT. The variable domain in full, completed from reference TRBV9 and TRBJ1-3, reads DSGVTQTPKHLITATGQRVTLRCSPRSGDLSVYWYQQSLDQGLQFLIQYYNGEERAKGNILERFSAQQFPDLHSELNLSSLELGDSALYFCASSATGQLDPGSGNTIYFGEGSWLTVV.

V and J are TRBV4-1 and TRBJ1-4; 7 bases fit TRBD1. V dropped 1 base and J dropped 7; count of bases not matched to a gene: 9. Germline CDR1 is MGHRA and CDR2 is YSYEKL. CDR3 length equals 16 residues. The CDR3 coding sequence is TGCGCCAGCAGCCAAGGGGGACAGAGGGGGAGTGAAAAACTGTTTTTT. It is translated as CASSQGGQRGSEKLFF.

The chain uses TRBV27 and TRBJ2-7, with 7 bases that match TRBD2. CDR3 length: 17 amino acids. Losses at the gene ends were 0 bases for V and 2 bases for J; bases not matched to a gene: 10. The germline gives CDR1 MNHEY, CDR2 SMNVEV (reference sequence). Here the CDR3 reads CASSLSRPGRGPYEQYF. The CDR3 region has the DNA TGTGCCAGCAGTTTATCGAGGCCAGGGAGGGGACCCTACGAGCAGTACTTC.

In regard to this clone: A read error may account for a junction end that differs from germline. This specimen includes other DNA sequences encoding the same CDR3. The J gene is TRBJ2-2, the V gene TRBV7-9; weak D call: TRBD1 (5 bases). This CDR3 is built from 15 residues. Germline CDR1 is SEHNR and CDR2 is FQNEAQ (reference sequence). The CDR3 bases are TGCGCCAGCAGAAAGGACACAGAGTATACCGGGGAGCTGTTTTTT. Protein: CASRKDTEYTGELFF.

J is TRBJ1-3 and V is TRBV28; TRBD1 agrees at 9 bases. The junction had 5 bases not matched to a gene; V was cut back by 4 bases and J by 4 bases. The length of the CDR3 is 15 residues. The V gene's germline CDR1 is MDHEN and CDR2 SYDVKM. The CDR3 region is CASSSHRGQGNTIYF. The CDR3 DNA reads as TGTGCCAGCAGTTCGCACAGGGGGCAGGGAAACACCATATATTTT.

The chain uses TRBV11-2 and TRBJ1-1; TRBD1 matches 8 bases. The ends lost 5 bases at V and 0 bases at J; junction bases unmatched: 8. This CDR3 has 16 residues. Germline CDR1 SGHAT, CDR2 FQNNGV. The CDR3 coding sequence is TGTGCCAGCAGCGCGTACAGGGGGATCATGAACACTGAAGCTTTCTTT. This gives the protein CASSAYRGIMNTEAFF.

The chain links TRBV6-6 to TRBJ1-3; D is unresolved. The V gene lost 5 bases and the J gene lost 4 bases, with 3 bases spanning the gap. Per germline, CDR1 MNHNY and CDR2 SVGAGI (reference sequence). There are 11 residues in the CDR3. The CDR3 coding sequence is TGTGCCAGCAGTGAGGGAAACACCATATATTTT. It translates to CASSEGNTIYF.

V is TRBV13 and J is TRBJ1-3, with D possibly being TRBD1 (5 bases). The CDR3 is 16 residues long. V shed 1 base and J shed 0 bases, with 10 bases lying between them. CDR1 and CDR2 from the germline V gene are PRHDT and FYEKMQ (reference sequence). In nucleotides, the CDR3 is TGTGCCAGCAGCTTAGTAAGGGGCCGCTCTGGAAACACCATATATTTT. It encodes CASSLVRGRSGNTIYF.

V and J are TRBV4-2 and TRBJ2-1, with D maybe TRBD2 (5 bases). The germline CDR1 and CDR2 sequences are LGHNA and YNFKEQ. The CDR3 contains 17 residues. V lost 0 bases and J lost 2, with 14 bases in between. CDR3 region: CASSQDWVRTAYNEQFF. The CDR3 DNA is TGTGCCAGCAGCCAAGATTGGGTGAGGACTGCCTACAATGAGCAGTTCTTC.

This chain joins TRBV7-2 and TRBJ2-1, with TRBD2 identical over 9 bases. This CDR3 has 14 amino acids. Germline CDR1 reads SGHTA; CDR2 reads FQGNSA. V was clipped by 6 bases and J by 7 bases; unmatched bases: 7. CDR3 region: CASRQAGGGNEQFF. The CDR3 DNA sequence: TGTGCCAGCAGACAGGCGGGGGGGGGTAATGAGCAGTTCTTC.

This chain connects TRBV15 to TRBJ2-1, with a weak D call TRBD1 (5 bases). Trimming shortened V by 3 bases and J by 12 bases, and 12 bases separated the two germline ends. CDR3 length: 12 amino acids. Germline V CDR1 and CDR2: LNHNV, YYDKDF (reference sequence). The CDR3 nucleotides read TGTGCCACCAGCAGGGAAACAGGTACGCAGTTCTTC. This encodes CATSRETGTQFF.

This clone was seen a handful of times. The gene calls are TRBV6-5 and TRBJ2-1; D is unresolved. Per the germline V gene, CDR1 is MNHEY and CDR2 is SVGAGI. V was shortened by 4 bases and J by 9 bases, with 10 bases between the two germline ends. The CDR3 length is 12 residues. The CDR3 loop reads CASSSVVSEQFF. The CDR3, as DNA: TGTGCCAGCAGTTCAGTTGTCAGTGAGCAGTTCTTC.

The genes are TRBV7-8 and TRBJ2-1; D may be TRBD2 (6 bases). Deletions cut 1 base from V and 2 bases from J, with 9 bases between. The germline V gene encodes CDR1 SGHVS and CDR2 FQNEAQ. This CDR3 has 15 residues. The CDR3 sequence is CASSLGLVAYNEQFF. The DNA of the CDR3 is TGTGCCAGCAGCTTAGGACTAGTAGCCTACAATGAGCAGTTCTTC. Looking up the rest from reference TRBV7-8 and TRBJ2-1 gives the full variable domain: GAGVSQSPRYKVAKRGQDVALRCDPISGHVSLFWYQQALGQGPEFLTYFQNEAQLDKSGLPSDRFFAERPEGSVSTLKIQRTQQEDSAVYLCASSLGLVAYNEQFFGPGTRLTVL.

The chain links TRBV7-9 to TRBJ2-6; D unresolved. Germline-derived CDR1 and CDR2 are SEHNR and FQNEAQ (reference sequence). Trimming left V 3 bases short and J 0 bases short, with 15 bases between. The CDR3 runs to 18 residues. The CDR3 here is CASSLPAWYSSGANVLTF. DNA for the CDR3: TGTGCCAGCAGCTTGCCGGCATGGTACAGCTCTGGGGCCAACGTCCTGACTTTC.

This chain links TRBV19 with TRBJ1-6; TRBD1 matches 8 bases. V trimming: 5 bases; J trimming: 7 bases; junction bases outside the gene matches: 1. Germline CDR1 is LNHDA and CDR2 is SQIVND (reference sequence). This CDR3 is 13 amino acids long. The CDR3 spells CASSGQGNSPLHF. In DNA form, the CDR3 reads TGTGCCAGTAGTGGACAGGGAAATTCACCCCTCCACTTT. The complete variable domain, with remaining parts taken from reference TRBV19 and TRBJ1-6, reads DGGITQSPKYLFRKEGQNVTLSCEQNLNHDAMYWYRQDPGQGLRLIYYSQIVNDFQKGDIAEGYSVSREKKESFPLTVTSAQKNPTAFYLCASSGQGNSPLHFGNGTRLTVT.

The V call is TRBV6-1, the J call TRBJ1-2, with 8 nucleotides matching TRBD1. Germline loops: CDR1 MNHNS, CDR2 SASEGT. The CDR3 contains 15 residues. V lost 5 bases to trimming and J lost 6 bases; unmatched junction nucleotides: 11. CDR3 sequence reads: CASSSLTGAGHGYTF. The CDR3 DNA is TGTGCCAGCAGTTCCCTGACAGGGGCGGGTCATGGCTACACCTTC.